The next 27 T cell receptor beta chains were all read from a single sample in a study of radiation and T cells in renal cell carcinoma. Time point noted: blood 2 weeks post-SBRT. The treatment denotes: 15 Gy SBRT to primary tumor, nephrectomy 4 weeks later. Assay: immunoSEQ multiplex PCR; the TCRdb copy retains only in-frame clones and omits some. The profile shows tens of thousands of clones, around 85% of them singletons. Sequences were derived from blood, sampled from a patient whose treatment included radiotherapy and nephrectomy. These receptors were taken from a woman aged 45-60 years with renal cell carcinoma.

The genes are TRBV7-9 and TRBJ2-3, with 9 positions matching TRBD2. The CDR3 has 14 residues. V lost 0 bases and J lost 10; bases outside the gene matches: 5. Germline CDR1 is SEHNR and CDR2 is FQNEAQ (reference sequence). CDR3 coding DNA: TGTGCCAGCAGCTTAGCGGCGGGGGGGGCCCCGCAGTATTTT. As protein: CASSLAAGGAPQYF.

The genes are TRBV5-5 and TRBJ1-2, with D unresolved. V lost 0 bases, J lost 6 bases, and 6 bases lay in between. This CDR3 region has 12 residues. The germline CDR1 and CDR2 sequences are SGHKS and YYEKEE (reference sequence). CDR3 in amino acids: CASSLARDGYTF. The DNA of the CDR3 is TGTGCCAGCAGCTTGGCTAGGGATGGCTACACCTTC. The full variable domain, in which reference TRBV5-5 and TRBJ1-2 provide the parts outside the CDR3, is DAGVTQSPTHLIKTRGQQVTLRCSPISGHKSVSWYQQVLGQGPQFIFQYYEKEERGRGNFPDRFSARQFPNYSSELNVNALLLGDSALYLCASSLARDGYTFGSGTRLTVV.

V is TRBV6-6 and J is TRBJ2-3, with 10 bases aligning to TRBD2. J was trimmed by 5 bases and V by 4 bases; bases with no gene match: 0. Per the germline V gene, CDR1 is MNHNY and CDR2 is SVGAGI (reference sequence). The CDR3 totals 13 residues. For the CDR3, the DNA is TGTGCCAGCAGTTTAGCGGGGGGAGATACGCAGTATTTT. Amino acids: CASSLAGGDTQYF.

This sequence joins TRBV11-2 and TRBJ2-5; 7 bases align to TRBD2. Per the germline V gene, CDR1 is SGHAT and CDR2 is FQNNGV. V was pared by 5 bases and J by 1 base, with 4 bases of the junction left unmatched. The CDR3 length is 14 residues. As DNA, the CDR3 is TGTGCCAGCAGCACAGCGGGAATCCAAGAGACCCAGTACTTC. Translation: CASSTAGIQETQYF.

CDR3 coding DNA: TGCAGCGTTGAGACCACAGATACGCAGTATTTT. Its translation is CSVETTDTQYF. The chain links TRBV29-1 to TRBJ2-3; D gene ambiguous. The CDR3 runs to 11 residues. The germline V gene has CDR1 SQVTM and CDR2 ANQGSEA. The germline V and J ends were trimmed by 3 bases and 2 bases, with 3 bases remaining between them.

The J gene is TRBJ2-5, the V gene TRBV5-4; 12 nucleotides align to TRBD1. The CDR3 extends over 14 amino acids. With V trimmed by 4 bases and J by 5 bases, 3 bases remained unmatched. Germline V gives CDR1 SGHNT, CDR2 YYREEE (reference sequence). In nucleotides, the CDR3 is TGTGCCAGCAGCGGGACAGGGGGCGGGGAGACCCAGTACTTC. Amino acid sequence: CASSGTGGGETQYF. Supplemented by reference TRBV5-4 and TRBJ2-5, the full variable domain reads ETGVTQSPTHLIKTRGQQVTLRCSSQSGHNTVSWYQQALGQGPQFIFQYYREEENGRGNFPPRFSGLQFPNYSSELNVNALELDDSALYLCASSGTGGGETQYFGPGTRLLVL.

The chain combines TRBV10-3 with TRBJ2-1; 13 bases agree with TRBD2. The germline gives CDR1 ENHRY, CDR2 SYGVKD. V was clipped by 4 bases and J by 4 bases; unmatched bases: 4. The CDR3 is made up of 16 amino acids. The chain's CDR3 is CAISAAGLAGYNEQFF. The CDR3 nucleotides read TGTGCCATCAGTGCCGCGGGACTAGCGGGATACAATGAGCAGTTCTTC.

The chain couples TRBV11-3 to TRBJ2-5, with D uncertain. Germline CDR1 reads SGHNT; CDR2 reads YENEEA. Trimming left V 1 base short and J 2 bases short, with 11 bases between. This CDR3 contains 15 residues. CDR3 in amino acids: CASSLGGFPQETQYF. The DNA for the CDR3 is TGTGCCAGCAGCTTAGGAGGCTTCCCTCAAGAGACCCAGTACTTC.

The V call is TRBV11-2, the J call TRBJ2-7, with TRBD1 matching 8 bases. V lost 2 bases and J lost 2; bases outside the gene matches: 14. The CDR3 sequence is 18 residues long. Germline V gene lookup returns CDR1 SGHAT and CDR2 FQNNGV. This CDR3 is CASSLLTTGGPNPYEQYF. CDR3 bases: TGTGCCAGCAGCTTATTAACAACAGGGGGTCCAAACCCCTACGAGCAGTACTTC.

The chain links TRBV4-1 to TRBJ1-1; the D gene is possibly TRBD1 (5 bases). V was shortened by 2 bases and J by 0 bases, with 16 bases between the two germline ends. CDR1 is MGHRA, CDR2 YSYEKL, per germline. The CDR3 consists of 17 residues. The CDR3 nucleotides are TGCGCCAGCAGCCAACCCCGGGGGTCCCGCCTGAACACTGAAGCTTTCTTT. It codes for CASSQPRGSRLNTEAFF.

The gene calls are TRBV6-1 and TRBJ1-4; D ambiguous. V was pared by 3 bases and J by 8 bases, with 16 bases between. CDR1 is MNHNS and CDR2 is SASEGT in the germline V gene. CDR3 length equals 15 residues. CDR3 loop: CASSEMAFPTEKLFF. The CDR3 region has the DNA TGTGCCAGCAGTGAGATGGCGTTTCCCACCGAAAAACTGTTTTTT.

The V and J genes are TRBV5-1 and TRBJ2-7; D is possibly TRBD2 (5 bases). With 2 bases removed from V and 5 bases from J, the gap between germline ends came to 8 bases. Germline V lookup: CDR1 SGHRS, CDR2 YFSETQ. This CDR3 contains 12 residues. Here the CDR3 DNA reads TGCGCCAGCAGCTTCACTAGGGACGAGCAGTACTTC. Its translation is CASSFTRDEQYF.

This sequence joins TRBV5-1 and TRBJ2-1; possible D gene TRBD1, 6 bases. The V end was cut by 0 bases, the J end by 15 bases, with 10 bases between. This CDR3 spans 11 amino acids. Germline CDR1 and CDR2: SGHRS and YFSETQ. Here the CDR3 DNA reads TGCGCCAGCAGCTTGGGCGACAGGCGGTTCTTC. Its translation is CASSLGDRRFF.

CDR3 amino acids: CASSEPGQGVFEAFF. The CDR3 coding sequence is TGTGCCAGCAGCGAACCGGGACAGGGAGTTTTTGAAGCTTTCTTT. J is TRBJ1-1 and V is TRBV6-5, with 9 bases matching TRBD1. After removal of 6 bases from V and 7 bases from J, the junction contained 12 bases not matched to a gene. Germline V lookup: CDR1 MNHEY, CDR2 SVGAGI. CDR3 size: 15 residues.

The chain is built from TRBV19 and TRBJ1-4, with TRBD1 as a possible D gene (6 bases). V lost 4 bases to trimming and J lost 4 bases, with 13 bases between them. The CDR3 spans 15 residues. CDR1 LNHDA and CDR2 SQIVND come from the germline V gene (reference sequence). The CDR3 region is CASSTLKGGNEKLFF. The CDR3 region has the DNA TGTGCCAGTAGTACCTTAAAAGGGGGTAATGAAAAACTGTTTTTT.

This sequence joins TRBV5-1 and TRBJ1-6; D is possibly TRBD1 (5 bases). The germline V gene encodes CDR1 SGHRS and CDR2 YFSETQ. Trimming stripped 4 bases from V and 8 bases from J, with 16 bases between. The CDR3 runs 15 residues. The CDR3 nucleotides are TGCGCCAGCAGCCGTGGGACCCCTGCGGATTCACCCCTCCACTTT. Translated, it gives CASSRGTPADSPLHF.

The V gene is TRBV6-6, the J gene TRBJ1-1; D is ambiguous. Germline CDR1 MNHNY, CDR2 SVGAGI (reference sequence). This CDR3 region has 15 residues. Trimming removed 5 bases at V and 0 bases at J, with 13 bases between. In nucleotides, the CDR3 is TGTGCCAGCAGTCACAACATCAAACTGAACACTGAAGCTTTCTTT. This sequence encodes CASSHNIKLNTEAFF.

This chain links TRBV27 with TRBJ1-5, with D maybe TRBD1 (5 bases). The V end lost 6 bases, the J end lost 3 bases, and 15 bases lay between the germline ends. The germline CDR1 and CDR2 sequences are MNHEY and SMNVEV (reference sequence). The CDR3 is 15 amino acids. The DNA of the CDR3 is TGTGCCAGCAGGTCTGGGGGGGGTTACAATCAGCCCCAGCATTTT. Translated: CASRSGGGYNQPQHF.

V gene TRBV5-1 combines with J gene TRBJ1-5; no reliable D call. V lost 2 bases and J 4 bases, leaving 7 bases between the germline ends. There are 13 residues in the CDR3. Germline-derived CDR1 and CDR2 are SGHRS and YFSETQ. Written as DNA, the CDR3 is TGCGCCAGCAGCTTATCCCCAAATCAGCCCCAGCATTTT. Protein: CASSLSPNQPQHF.

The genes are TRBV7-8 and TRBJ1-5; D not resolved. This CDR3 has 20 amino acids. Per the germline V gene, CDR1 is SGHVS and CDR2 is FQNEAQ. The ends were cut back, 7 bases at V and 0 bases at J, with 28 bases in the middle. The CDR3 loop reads CASTRSVSRDWGYSNQPQHF. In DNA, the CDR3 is TGTGCCAGCACCCGTTCTGTCAGCCGCGATTGGGGATATAGCAATCAGCCCCAGCATTTT.

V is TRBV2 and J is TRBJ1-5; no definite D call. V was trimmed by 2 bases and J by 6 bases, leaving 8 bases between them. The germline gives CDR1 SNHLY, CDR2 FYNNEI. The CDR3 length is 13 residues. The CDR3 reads CASSEMGIQPQHF. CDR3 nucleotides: TGTGCCAGCAGTGAAATGGGGATTCAGCCCCAGCATTTT.

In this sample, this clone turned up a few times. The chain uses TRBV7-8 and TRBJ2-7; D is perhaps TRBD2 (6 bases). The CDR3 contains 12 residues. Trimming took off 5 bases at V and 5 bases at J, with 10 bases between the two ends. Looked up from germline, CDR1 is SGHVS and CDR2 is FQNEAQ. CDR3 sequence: CASSGRGNEQYF. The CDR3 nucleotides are TGTGCCAGCAGCGGGCGGGGCAACGAGCAGTACTTC.

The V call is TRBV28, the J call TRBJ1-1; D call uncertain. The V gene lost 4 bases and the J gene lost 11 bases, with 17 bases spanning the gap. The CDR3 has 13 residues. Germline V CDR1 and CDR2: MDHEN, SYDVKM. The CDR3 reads CASSWRQEVWAFF. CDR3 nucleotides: TGTGCCAGCAGTTGGCGCCAGGAGGTATGGGCTTTCTTT.

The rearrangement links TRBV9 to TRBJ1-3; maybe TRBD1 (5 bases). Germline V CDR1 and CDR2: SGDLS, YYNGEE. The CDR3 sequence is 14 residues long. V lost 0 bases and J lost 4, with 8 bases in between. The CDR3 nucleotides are TGTGCCAGCAGCGTAGGCAGGGACGGAAACACCATATATTTT. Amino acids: CASSVGRDGNTIYF.

The CDR3 DNA follows: TGTGCCAGCAGCTTAGATCCAGGGGGAAACACTGAAGCTTTCTTT. This gives the protein CASSLDPGGNTEAFF. The chain combines TRBV7-2 with TRBJ1-1, with 7 positions matching TRBD1. This CDR3 spans 15 amino acids. CDR1 and CDR2 (germline): SGHTA, FQGNSA. The J segment lost 2 bases and the V segment lost 1 base, leaving 4 bases of the junction unmatched.

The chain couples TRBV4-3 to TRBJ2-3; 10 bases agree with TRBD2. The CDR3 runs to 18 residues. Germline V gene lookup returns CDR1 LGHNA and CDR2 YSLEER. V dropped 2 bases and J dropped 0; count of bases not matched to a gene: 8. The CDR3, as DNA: TGCGCCAGCAGCCAACTTAGCGGGGGGCCCGCTAGCACAGATACGCAGTATTTT. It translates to CASSQLSGGPASTDTQYF.

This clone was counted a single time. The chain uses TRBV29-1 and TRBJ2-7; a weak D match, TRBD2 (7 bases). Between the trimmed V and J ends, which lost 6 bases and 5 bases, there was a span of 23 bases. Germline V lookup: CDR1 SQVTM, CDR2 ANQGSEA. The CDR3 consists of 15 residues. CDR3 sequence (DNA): TGCAGCGTGAGGGGGGTAGCGGGTGCTCCTGACGAGCAGTACTTC. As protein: CSVRGVAGAPDEQYF.